This is a list of T cell receptor beta chains from one sample in a study of beta chain features in type 1 diabetes. Clones were read by immunoSEQ multiplex PCR, and TCRdb kept only the in-frame ones, dropping some. This table has approximately 250,000 clones, over 12% appearing once. The material sequenced was naive CD4+ T cells from blood. These receptors were obtained from a middle-aged woman in good health. Both conserved end residues are part of each CDR3. A D gene is named only where the DNA matches it firmly. Expanded clones are given a class, and other clones once, few, many or no size at all.

J	V	D	size	DNA	CDR3
TRBJ2-3	TRBV29-1	NA	few	TGCAGCGCCGCCAACACTCGCGGGGGCCTTTCTGATACGCAGTATTTT	CSAANTRGGLSDTQYF
TRBJ2-2	TRBV11-1	TRBD2	NA	TGTGCCAGCAGCTTAGCGAATGAGGGACTAGCGGGGGCTCGGGAGCTGTTTTTT	CASSLANEGLAGARELFF
TRBJ2-7	TRBV12-5	TRBD2	NA	TGTGCTAGTGCTAGACCGGCGGGGGACGAGCAGTACTTC	CASARPAGDEQYF
TRBJ2-4	TRBV5-4	NA	NA	TGTGCCAGCAGCTTGACCGGACAGGGAGGGAACATTCAGTACTTC	CASSLTGQGGNIQYF
TRBJ1-3	TRBV2	NA	NA	TGTGCCAGCAGTGAGGGACTAAGCTCTGGAAACACCATATATTTT	CASSEGLSSGNTIYF
TRBJ2-7	TRBV18	NA	few	TGTGCCAGCTCACTACGAGGAGAACTCTACGAGCAGTACTTC	CASSLRGELYEQYF
TRBJ2-7	TRBV15	NA	NA	TGTGCCACCAGCAGAGTAGGAGACAGGAGGCCCTACGAGCAGTACTTC	CATSRVGDRRPYEQYF
TRBJ2-7	TRBV28	TRBD2	NA	TGTGCCAGCAGTTCGGGGGGTTTCTACGAGCAGTACTTC	CASSSGGFYEQYF
TRBJ1-2	TRBV6-5	NA	few	TGTGCCAGCAGTTACTCCAGGGATGGCTACACCTTC	CASSYSRDGYTF
TRBJ1-2	TRBV2	NA	few	TGTGCCAGCGCCCCACGGGGGTTGAACTATGGCTACACCTTC	CASAPRGLNYGYTF
TRBJ2-7	TRBV18	NA	NA	TGTGCCAGCTCACCATTTGACACCGAACCTTCCTACGAGCAGTACTTC	CASSPFDTEPSYEQYF
TRBJ2-7	TRBV18	NA	many	TGTGCCAGCTCACCCAGGGGATACTCCCACGAGCAGTACTTC	CASSPRGYSHEQYF
TRBJ2-7	TRBV29-1	TRBD1	NA	TGCAGCGTATACAGGGGTGGCGAGCAGTACTTC	CSVYRGGEQYF
TRBJ2-3	TRBV11-2	TRBD1	NA	TGTGCCAGCAGCTTAATGGGACAGGGGCTAAGAACAGATACGCAGTATTTT	CASSLMGQGLRTDTQYF
TRBJ2-7	TRBV10-3	NA	few	TGTGCCATCAGCCTACAGGACTCCTACGAGCAGTACTTC	CAISLQDSYEQYF
TRBJ1-1	TRBV5-4	NA	few	TGTGCCAGCAGCTTAGATACAGGGAACACTGAAGCTTTCTTT	CASSLDTGNTEAFF
TRBJ2-1	TRBV5-4	NA	NA	TGTGCCAGCAGCTTAGGTTCTAGCTCCTACAATGAGCAGTTCTTC	CASSLGSSSYNEQFF
TRBJ1-1	TRBV6-5	NA	few	TGTGCCAGCAGTTACGGGGGCATGGTGAACACTGAAGCTTTCTTT	CASSYGGMVNTEAFF
TRBJ2-7	TRBV10-3	NA	few	TGTGCCATCAGTGAGTCGAACAGGGACGGCGAGCAGTACTTC	CAISESNRDGEQYF
TRBJ2-1	TRBV18	NA	NA	TGTGCCAGCTCACCAAAGGGAGCACAAAGCTCCTACAATGAGCAGTTCTTC	CASSPKGAQSSYNEQFF
TRBJ2-1	TRBV29-1	TRBD2	few	TGCAGCGTTGGGGCGGTCGGGGGGGGGTCCTACAATGAGCAGTTCTTC	CSVGAVGGGSYNEQFF
TRBJ2-3	TRBV9	TRBD2	few	TGTGCCAGCAGCGTAGCGAGCGGGGGACCCCCTGACACGCAGTATTTT	CASSVASGGPPDTQYF
TRBJ2-2	TRBV19	TRBD1	NA	TGTGCCAGTGGACAGGGGGGGTACACCGGGGAGCTGTTTTTT	CASGQGGYTGELFF
TRBJ1-3	TRBV5-4	NA	few	TGTGCCAGCAGCCCCGAGGGATTCAGAAGCTCTGGAAACACCATATATTTT	CASSPEGFRSSGNTIYF
TRBJ1-6	TRBV6-6	TRBD1	NA	TGTGCCAGCAGATTGGACAGGACAAGTAATTCACCCCTCCACTTT	CASRLDRTSNSPLHF
TRBJ1-3	TRBV9	NA	once	TGTGCCAGCAGTGCCGGGGGACCACCTGGAAACACCATATATTTT	CASSAGGPPGNTIYF
TRBJ1-2	TRBV5-4	NA	NA	TGTGCCAGCAGCCAGGGAAGGGACTACACCTTC	CASSQGRDYTF
TRBJ2-5	TRBV7-8	TRBD2	NA	TGTGCCAGCAGCTCTCGACTTCGAGCGGGGGGGCTAGAGACCCAGTACTTC	CASSSRLRAGGLETQYF
TRBJ2-1	TRBV6-6	TRBD1	few	TGTGCCAGCGTCAGCGGAGACAGGGGATTAAATGAGCAGTTCTTC	CASVSGDRGLNEQFF
TRBJ2-1	TRBV19	TRBD2	NA	TGTGCCAGTAGTATGCGGGGGGCCTACAATGAGCAGTTCTTC	CASSMRGAYNEQFF
TRBJ1-1	TRBV14	NA	NA	TGTGCCAGCAGCCACCCAACAGGAACCGGAGCTTTCTTT	CASSHPTGTGAFF
TRBJ1-1	TRBV6-6	TRBD1	few	TGTGCCAGCAGTTTCGGGACAGGGGGTTCAGCTTTCTTT	CASSFGTGGSAFF
TRBJ2-3	TRBV9	NA	NA	TGTGCCAGCAGCGTAGCAGCCGGAGAGTGGGCAGATACGCAGTATTTT	CASSVAAGEWADTQYF
TRBJ2-5	TRBV7-9	TRBD2	NA	TGTGCCAGCAGCTTAGGGGGGAGGGTCCAAGAGACCCAGTACTTC	CASSLGGRVQETQYF
TRBJ1-4	TRBV2	NA	few	TGTGCCAGCCTTCGAGAGGGCGCTAATGAAAAACTGTTTTTT	CASLREGANEKLFF
TRBJ2-1	TRBV7-2	NA	NA	TGTGCCAGCAGCCCTCTCCGCTACAATGAGCAGTTCTTC	CASSPLRYNEQFF
TRBJ2-5	TRBV2	TRBD2	few	TGTGCCAGCGGAACGGCGGGGGGTATCGAGACCCAGTACTTC	CASGTAGGIETQYF
TRBJ1-1	TRBV27	NA	few	TGTGCCAGCAGTCAGGGGAACTTTATGAACACTGAAGCTTTCTTT	CASSQGNFMNTEAFF
TRBJ2-7	TRBV9	TRBD1	few	TGTGCCAGCAGCACCACAGGGGGCCCTACGTCCTACGAGCAGTACTTC	CASSTTGGPTSYEQYF
TRBJ1-5	TRBV7-8	NA	few	TGTGCCAGCAGCTTACAGGGGAATAGCAATCAGCCCCAGCATTTT	CASSLQGNSNQPQHF
TRBJ2-7	TRBV2	NA	few	TGTGCCAGCAACTTAGGGGCGGTGGACGAGCAGTACTTC	CASNLGAVDEQYF
TRBJ1-2	TRBV28	TRBD1	NA	TGTGCCAGCAGTTCCTTGGGACAGTTCCCTTCGGGGTATGGCTACACCTTC	CASSSLGQFPSGYGYTF
TRBJ2-5	TRBV18	NA	few	TGTGCCAGCTCACCGGACCTAGGGGGTGAGACCCAGTACTTC	CASSPDLGGETQYF
TRBJ2-3	TRBV4-2	NA	few	TGTGCCAGCAGCCAAGACGGCAGGGGCACAGATACGCAGTATTTT	CASSQDGRGTDTQYF
TRBJ1-1	TRBV7-2	TRBD1	few	TGTGCCAGCAGCGACAACAGGGGATGGAACACTGAAGCTTTCTTT	CASSDNRGWNTEAFF
TRBJ1-4	TRBV6-6	NA	NA	TGTGCCGCTAGGTGGGGCTCTCGCATCCTTAATGAAAAACTGTTTTTT	CAARWGSRILNEKLFF
TRBJ2-1	TRBV7-2	TRBD2	few	TGTGCCAGCAGCGAGACTAGCGGGGGGGCCTACAATGAGCAGTTCTTC	CASSETSGGAYNEQFF
TRBJ1-2	TRBV20-1	NA	few	TGCAGTGCTATCCCGGACTATGGCTACACCTTC	CSAIPDYGYTF
TRBJ2-5	TRBV5-1	NA	few	TGCGCCAGCAGCTTGGGGACTCAAGAGACCCAGTACTTC	CASSLGTQETQYF
TRBJ2-7	TRBV7-9	NA	few	TGTGCCAGCAGCTTAGCGCAAGGGGGCGAGCAGTACTTC	CASSLAQGGEQYF
TRBJ2-3	TRBV9	TRBD2	few	TGTGCCAGCAGCGTATCTCCTAGCGGGGGGAGAGATACGCAGTATTTT	CASSVSPSGGRDTQYF
TRBJ2-7	TRBV10-1	TRBD1	NA	TGCGCCAGCAGTCCCGGGACAGCATACGAGCAGTACTTC	CASSPGTAYEQYF
TRBJ2-1	TRBV7-2	NA	NA	TGTGCCAGCAGCTTAGGTCGAAGGGGATGGTATGAGCAGTTCTTC	CASSLGRRGWYEQFF
TRBJ1-4	TRBV25-1	NA	few	TGTGCCAGCAGGGGCGGGCTCCGATTAACTAATGAAAAACTGTTTTTT	CASRGGLRLTNEKLFF
TRBJ1-6	TRBV7-2	TRBD1	many	TGTGCCAGCAGCCGGACAGGGGATTCACCCCTCCACTTT	CASSRTGDSPLHF